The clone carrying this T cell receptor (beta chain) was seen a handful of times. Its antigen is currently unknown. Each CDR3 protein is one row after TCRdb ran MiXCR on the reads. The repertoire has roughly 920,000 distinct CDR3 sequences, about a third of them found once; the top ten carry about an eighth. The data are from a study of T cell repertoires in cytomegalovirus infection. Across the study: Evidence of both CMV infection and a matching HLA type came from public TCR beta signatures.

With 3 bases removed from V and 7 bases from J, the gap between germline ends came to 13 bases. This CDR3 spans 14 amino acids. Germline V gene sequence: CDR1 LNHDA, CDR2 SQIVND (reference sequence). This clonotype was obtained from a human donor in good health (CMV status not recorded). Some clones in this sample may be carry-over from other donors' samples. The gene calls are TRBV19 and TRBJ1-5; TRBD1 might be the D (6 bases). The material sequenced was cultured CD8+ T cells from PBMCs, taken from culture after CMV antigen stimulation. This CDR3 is CASSIQGRFQPQHF. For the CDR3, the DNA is TGTGCCAGTAGTATCCAGGGGCGCTTCCAGCCCCAGCATTTT.